The clone carrying this TCR beta chain was seen a few times. This record belongs to a study of blood T cells in healthy people across ages. Study as a whole: Per two T cells, template switching captured roughly one barcoded beta molecule.

Through a sample-barcoded 5' primer and a J-beta primer mix, a second PCR was run for roughly 7 to 11 cycles. TCRdb processed the 5' RACE reads anew with MiXCR; each CDR3 protein has one entry. Of 750,000 to 1,000,000 distinct CDR3 sequences in the sample, roughly 28% were seen once. V was pared by 0 bases and J by 4 bases, with 9 bases of the junction left unmatched. The germline V gene encodes CDR1 LNHDA and CDR2 SQIVND (reference sequence). The CDR3 spans 18 residues. The same sample was also studied in work on T cells of mothers and their children. That report notes: Nine systemically healthy Caucasian donors: three mothers, six children. Related mother and child pairs showed slightly greater overlap (not significant) than unrelated pairs did.

The clonotype was recovered from a woman between 40 and 50 years old in good health. The sequenced material came from blood. The chain combines TRBV19 with TRBJ2-1; TRBD2 matches 10 bases. The CDR3 region has the DNA TGTGCCAGTAGTATAGATCGGGACACTAGCGGGGTTTACAATGAGCAGTTCTTC. The encoded protein is CASSIDRDTSGVYNEQFF.